What follows describes a single TCR beta chain. This clone was observed a few times. It lacks a known antigen. Base qualities are not at hand, and no much larger clone is one base apart. These data come from a study of blood T cell repertoires in COVID-19 (dated by TCRdb to the early 2020s). Looking at the study overall: Collaborator samples came from the United States, Italy and Spain and covered acute and convalescent phases of COVID-19. The material from the prospective study consisted of cDNA or gDNA derived from T cells, B-cell-depleted T cells, or PBMCs. Deeply sampled blood TCRbeta repertoires from subjects exposed to, actively infected with, or recovered from COVID-19 were included in the dataset. The repertoires were made available in a free public database intended to serve as a resource for research on the immune response to SARS-CoV-2. The samples were drawn from two sources: the first 160 participants of the ongoing ImmuneRACE study, and 950 to 1,500 subjects contributed by 6 global collaborators. A de-identified subject ID, COVID-19 status, age in years and sex were almost always included in the sample metadata. Where HLA class I and class II types were available, the types were taken from metadata supplied by the sample provider, not from assay-based typing.

The collaborating institutions used their own protocols to collect whole blood in K2EDTA tubes. For TCRbeta analysis, collaborators shipped samples as frozen whole blood, isolated PBMCs, or DNA extracted from either of those sample types. TCRbeta CDR3 regions were amplified from genomic DNA using the immunoSEQ Assay, a bias-controlled multiplex PCR. In the authors' own workflow: The number of nucleated cells in each sample was estimated by amplification of reference gene primers within the assay. Sequence reads were collapsed and filtered to measure the absolute abundance of every unique TCRbeta CDR3 rearrangement. For each sample, productive Simpson clonality was calculated as the square root of Simpson's diversity index across productive rearrangements. The immuneACCESS repertoire file appears here via TCRdb, limited to in-frame rearrangements. These files lack a portion of the clones; in checked studies, under half of the deficit traces to unresolved V genes, and the cause of the others is not known. V, J and clone size are those of that table, while D and trimming were read from the DNA. This sample holds approximately 77,000 clones; 75% to 85% were observed only once. The ten top clones hold more than 4% of the sample.

General study outcomes and caveats: How much clinical and demographic metadata was included differed by source and by participant, and the metadata was provided uncurated.

The CDR3, cysteine through phenylalanine, is 14 amino acids long. The entry retains the CDR3 DNA only, 42 bases that are in frame from base 1. The rearrangement combines TRBV21-1 with TRBJ2-5; the table's D call TRBD2 went unverified against the DNA. TRBV21-1 is a listed pseudogene. This TCR was recovered from a woman in her sixties or seventies with acute or convalescent COVID-19. The sample comprised peripheral blood. CDR3 loop: CASRKEFTKETQYF. The nucleotide sequence reads TGTGCCAGCAGAAAAGAGTTCACTAAAGAGACCCAGTACTTC.